The clone carrying this T cell receptor (beta chain) showed up just once. The data were obtained in a study of blood T cell repertoires in COVID-19. The table came from immunoSEQ multiplex PCR; TCRdb's copy has only in-frame clones and leaves some out. In the table there are under 150,000 clones, 75% to 85% of which are singletons. This CDR3 spans 12 amino acids. Per germline, CDR1 MNHEY and CDR2 SVGAGI. Trimming cost V 8 bases and J 2 bases, with 9 bases left between them. Material: peripheral blood. The clonotype originates from a woman over 75 with active or convalescent COVID-19. The chain recombines TRBV6-5 with TRBJ1-2; maybe TRBD1 (6 bases). This CDR3 is CASVGGNYGYTF. The CDR3 nucleotides are TGTGCCAGCGTAGGGGGAAACTATGGCTACACCTTC.